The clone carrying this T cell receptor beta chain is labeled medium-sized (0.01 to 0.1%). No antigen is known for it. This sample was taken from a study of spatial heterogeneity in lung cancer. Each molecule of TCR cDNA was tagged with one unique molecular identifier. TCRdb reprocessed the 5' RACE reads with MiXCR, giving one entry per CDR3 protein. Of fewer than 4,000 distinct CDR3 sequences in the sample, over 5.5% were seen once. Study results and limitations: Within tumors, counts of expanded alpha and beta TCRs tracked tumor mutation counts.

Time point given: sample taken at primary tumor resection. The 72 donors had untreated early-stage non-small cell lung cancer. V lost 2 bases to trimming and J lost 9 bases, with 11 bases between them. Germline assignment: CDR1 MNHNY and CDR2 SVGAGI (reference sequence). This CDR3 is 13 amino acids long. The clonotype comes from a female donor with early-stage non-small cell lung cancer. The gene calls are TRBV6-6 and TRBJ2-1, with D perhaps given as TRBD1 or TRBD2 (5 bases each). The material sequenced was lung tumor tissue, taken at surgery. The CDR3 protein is CASSYGGRSEQFF. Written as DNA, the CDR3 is TGTGCCAGCAGTTACGGGGGAAGGAGTGAGCAGTTCTTC.